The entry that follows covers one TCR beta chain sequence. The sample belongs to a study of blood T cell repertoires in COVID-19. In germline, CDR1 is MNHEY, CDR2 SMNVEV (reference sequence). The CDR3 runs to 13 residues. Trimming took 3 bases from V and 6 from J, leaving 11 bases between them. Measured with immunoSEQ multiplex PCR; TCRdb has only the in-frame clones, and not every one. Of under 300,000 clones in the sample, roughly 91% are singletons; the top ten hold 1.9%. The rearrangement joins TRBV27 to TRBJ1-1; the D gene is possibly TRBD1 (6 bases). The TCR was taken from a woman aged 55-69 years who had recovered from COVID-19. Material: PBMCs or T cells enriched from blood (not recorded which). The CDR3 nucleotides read TGTGCCAGCAGTTTGGGCCAGGGGTCTGAAGCTTTCTTT. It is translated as CASSLGQGSEAFF.